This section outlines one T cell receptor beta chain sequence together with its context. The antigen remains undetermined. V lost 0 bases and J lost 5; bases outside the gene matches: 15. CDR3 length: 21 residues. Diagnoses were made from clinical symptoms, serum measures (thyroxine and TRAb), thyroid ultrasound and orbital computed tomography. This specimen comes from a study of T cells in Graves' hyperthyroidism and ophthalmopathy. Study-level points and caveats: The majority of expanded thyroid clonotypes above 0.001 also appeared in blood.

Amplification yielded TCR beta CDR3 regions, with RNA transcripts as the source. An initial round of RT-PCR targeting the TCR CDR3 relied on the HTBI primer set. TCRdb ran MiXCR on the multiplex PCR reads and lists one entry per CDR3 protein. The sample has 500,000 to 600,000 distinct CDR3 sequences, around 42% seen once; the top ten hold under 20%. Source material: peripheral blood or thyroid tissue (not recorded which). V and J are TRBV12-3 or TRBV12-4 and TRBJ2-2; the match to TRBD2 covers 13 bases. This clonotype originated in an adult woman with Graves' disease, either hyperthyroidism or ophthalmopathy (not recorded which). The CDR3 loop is CASSLALPGLAGIAHTGELFF. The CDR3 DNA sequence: TGTGCCAGCAGTTTAGCGCTCCCGGGACTAGCGGGAATAGCTCATACCGGGGAGCTGTTTTTT.